Below are 18 T cell receptor beta chains sequenced from a single sample in a study of blood T cells in healthy people across ages. It was with a sample-barcoded 5' primer and a J-beta primer mix that a second PCR of roughly 7 to 12 cycles was run. TCRdb re-called the 5' RACE reads with MiXCR, one entry per CDR3 protein. The sample shows hundreds of thousands of distinct CDR3 sequences, around 32% of them seen only once. The sequencing input was blood. Receptors originate from a woman older than 75 in good health.

This clonotype was observed many times. This chain connects TRBV7-3 to TRBJ1-1; 7 nucleotides line up with TRBD1. The germline gives CDR1 SGHTA, CDR2 FQGTGA. The trim removed 7 bases at V and 1 base at J, leaving 6 bases unmatched. There are 14 residues in the CDR3. CDR3 nucleotide sequence: TGTGCCAGCAAGGAGGGGGCTTCGAACACTGAAGCTTTCTTT. Translating it yields CASKEGASNTEAFF.

This clonotype occurred once. The chain employs TRBV7-8 and TRBJ2-5, with D perhaps TRBD2 (5 bases). CDR3 length: 16 residues. V was shortened by 1 base and J by 5 bases, with 17 bases between the two germline ends. CDR1 SGHVS and CDR2 FQNEAQ come from the germline V gene. CDR3 residues: CASSLDSATNPETQYF. CDR3 coding DNA: TGTGCCAGCAGCTTAGATAGCGCGACAAATCCGGAGACCCAGTACTTC.

Worth noting for this clonotype: A much larger clone is a single base away; this may be a read error. The V and J genes are TRBV2 and TRBJ2-1; possibly TRBD1 for D (6 bases). CDR1 is SNHLY and CDR2 is FYNNEI in the germline V gene. The CDR3 totals 21 residues. CDR3 sequence: CASTGYGGSRRSHNSYNGQFF. Here the CDR3 DNA reads TGTGCCAGCACCGGATATGGGGGCTCCAGGCGTTCCCATAACTCCTACAATGGGCAGTTCTTC.

Details on this clonotype: This clone may be a read error of a much larger clone one base away. This sequence joins TRBV28 and TRBJ2-1; 11 bases line up with TRBD1. Trimming removed 4 bases from V and 10 bases from J; junction bases left unmatched: 9. The CDR3 has 15 residues. The germline V gene encodes CDR1 MDHEN and CDR2 SYDVKM. CDR3: CASSSSGQGGHEQFF. The CDR3 nucleotides are TGTGCCAGCAGTTCATCGGGACAGGGGGGTCACGAGCAGTTCTTC.

This clonotype came up many times. V gene TRBV4-3 combines with J gene TRBJ1-4; TRBD1 matches 7 bases. The CDR3 totals 15 residues. Looked up from germline, CDR1 is LGHNA and CDR2 is YSLEER. V lost 1 base, J lost 5 bases, and 4 bases stayed unmatched. The CDR3 protein is CASSQGGTENEKLFF. Here the CDR3 DNA reads TGCGCCAGCAGCCAAGGGGGGACAGAGAATGAAAAACTGTTTTTT.

This chain connects TRBV20-1 to TRBJ2-2; 8 nucleotides align to TRBD2. Germline CDR1 DFQATT, CDR2 SNEGSKA (reference sequence). This CDR3 is 14 amino acids long. V gave up 4 bases and J gave up 5 bases; unmatched junction bases: 6. CDR3 DNA sequence: TGCAGTGCTACCTTGCCGGGGGGGACCGGGGAGCTGTTTTTT. Amino acid sequence: CSATLPGGTGELFF.

In its sample, this clonotype was seen a few times. The genes are TRBV5-1 and TRBJ1-1; D may be TRBD1 (6 bases). CDR3 length equals 15 residues. Between the trimmed V and J ends, which lost 4 bases and 0 bases, there was a span of 13 bases. CDR1 is SGHRS and CDR2 is YFSETQ in the germline V gene. DNA of the CDR3: TGCGCCAGCAGCCTACGACAGGCGATGAACACTGAAGCTTTCTTT. Translated: CASSLRQAMNTEAFF.

Many counts were recorded for this clonotype. This chain links TRBV9 with TRBJ2-3; maybe TRBD2 (6 bases). Germline V gene data show CDR1 as SGDLS and CDR2 as YYNGEE. This CDR3 region has 16 residues. V gave up 3 bases and J gave up 6 bases, with 20 bases separating them. The CDR3 here is CASSDYAGTRRDTQYF. The DNA for the CDR3 is TGTGCCAGCAGCGACTATGCGGGAACGCGCCGGGATACGCAGTATTTT. The full variable domain, completed using reference TRBV9 and TRBJ2-3, is DSGVTQTPKHLITATGQRVTLRCSPRSGDLSVYWYQQSLDQGLQFLIQYYNGEERAKGNILERFSAQQFPDLHSELNLSSLELGDSALYFCASSDYAGTRRDTQYFGPGTRLTVL.

The count of this clonotype is one. In DNA, the CDR3 is TGTGCCAGCAGCTTTGGACTAGCTAATGTCGGCGGGGAGCTGTTTTTT. This codes for CASSFGLANVGGELFF. The chain recombines TRBV11-2 with TRBJ2-2; 8 bases agree with TRBD2. J lost 7 bases, V lost 3 bases, and 10 bases had no gene match. From germline, CDR1 is SGHAT and CDR2 FQNNGV. CDR3 size: 16 residues.

This clonotype was seen ten or more times. J is TRBJ1-1 and V is TRBV6-5; D is possibly TRBD1 (5 bases). Between the trimmed V and J ends, which lost 0 bases and 5 bases, there was a span of 10 bases. This CDR3 contains 14 residues. Germline CDR1 is MNHEY and CDR2 is SVGAGI. The CDR3 loop is CASSYSGVDTEAFF. The CDR3 DNA reads TGTGCCAGCAGTTACTCAGGGGTAGATACTGAAGCTTTCTTT.

Concerning this clonotype itself: A much larger clone differs by one base, so this may be a read error. The gene calls are TRBV6-2 or TRBV6-3 and TRBJ2-7; 13 nucleotides align to TRBD2. This CDR3 is built from 14 residues. V lost 4 bases, J lost 7 bases, and 4 bases stayed unmatched. Germline loops: CDR1 MNHEY, CDR2 SVGEGT. CDR3 DNA sequence: TGTGCCAGCAGTTGTGGACTAGCGGGGGAAGAGCAGTACTTC. The encoded protein is CASSCGLAGEEQYF.

Ten or more counts support this clonotype. The J gene is TRBJ1-2, the V gene TRBV7-2; D perhaps matches TRBD1 (5 bases). This CDR3 region has 13 residues. Trimming removed 3 bases at V and 1 base at J, with 6 bases between. Looked up from germline, CDR1 is SGHTA and CDR2 is FQGNSA. The CDR3 coding sequence is TGTGCCAGCAGCTTGACAGTTAACTATGGCTACACCTTC. Translating gives CASSLTVNYGYTF.

This clonotype has just a few counts. An end of the junction differs from the germline gene, which may be a read error. The chain couples TRBV30 to TRBJ2-3, with D maybe TRBD1 (6 bases). The CDR3 is 15 amino acids. Germline CDR1 GTSNPN, CDR2 SVGIG (reference sequence). The CDR3 DNA sequence: TGTGTCTGGAGCGGAACAGGGTGGGGCACAGATACGCAGTATTTT. Amino acid sequence: CVWSGTGWGTDTQYF.

At least ten counts were recorded for this clonotype. The J gene is TRBJ1-5, the V gene TRBV12-3 or TRBV12-4, with D unresolved. CDR3 length equals 17 residues. V was cut by 6 bases and J by 2 bases, with 20 bases left in between. This CDR3 is CASSRGNTLEGNQPQHF. CDR3 sequence (DNA): TGTGCCAGCAGCCGTGGTAATACCCTCGAGGGCAATCAGCCCCAGCATTTT.

This clonotype came up many times. The chain is built from TRBV5-5 and TRBJ2-1; 8 positions agree with TRBD2. Germline-derived CDR1 and CDR2 are SGHKS and YYEKEE (reference sequence). Trimming removed 4 bases from V and 2 bases from J; junction bases left unmatched: 8. This CDR3 has 16 amino acids. The CDR3 nucleotides read TGTGCCAGCAGCCGGGAGGGGAGGGGGACCTACAATGAGCAGTTCTTC. It encodes CASSREGRGTYNEQFF.

This clonotype was found many times. This chain links TRBV7-2 with TRBJ2-3, with D perhaps TRBD2 (6 bases). CDR3 length: 15 amino acids. Germline CDR1 is SGHTA and CDR2 is FQGNSA. Deletions cut 3 bases from V and 5 bases from J, with 15 bases between. CDR3 sequence (DNA): TGTGCCAGCAGCTTTGGGACTCGAAAAGGAGATACGCAGTATTTT. Residues: CASSFGTRKGDTQYF.

This chain connects TRBV12-3 or TRBV12-4 to TRBJ2-2, with D uncertain. V gave up 5 bases and J gave up 7 bases, with 11 bases separating them. The CDR3 has 13 amino acids. CDR3 amino acids: CASSPRDNGELFF. The CDR3 DNA reads TGTGCCAGCAGTCCCCGTGACAACGGGGAGCTGTTTTTT.

This clonotype was counted a few times. The chain combines TRBV5-1 with TRBJ1-1, with D hard to call. Trimming removed 7 bases at V and 1 base at J, with 11 bases between. Germline V gene data show CDR1 as SGHRS and CDR2 as YFSETQ. The CDR3 spans 13 residues. This CDR3 reads CASCTEPNTEAFF. The CDR3 DNA follows: TGCGCCAGCTGCACCGAACCGAACACTGAAGCTTTCTTT.